The rows below give T cell receptor beta chains drawn from one sample of a study of tumor-infiltrating lymphocytes in localized non-small cell lung cancer. Profiling relied on immunoSEQ multiplex PCR, and the TCRdb table lists in-frame clones only, not all of them. The data show 13,000 to 15,000 clones, around 72% seen once. Sequenced sample: uninvolved lung tissue not adjacent to the tumor. The receptors derive from a human donor with non-small cell lung cancer. The CDR3 runs from the conserved cysteine through the conserved F or W. A D gene is named only where the DNA matches it firmly. Rows may omit the clone size; those that give it use once, few, many or a size class.

cdr3_nt: TGTGCCAGCAGTCTAACTCCCCCGGGACAGGGGGCGAACGGGGAGCTGTTTTTT; cdr3_aa: CASSLTPPGQGANGELFF; j_call: TRBJ2-2; d_call: TRBD1; clone_size: once; v_call: TRBV27
cdr3_nt: TGTGCCAGCAGGCCCGGACAGGGAAGCTATGGCTACACCTTC; cdr3_aa: CASRPGQGSYGYTF; j_call: TRBJ1-2; d_call: TRBD1; clone_size: once; v_call: TRBV6-5
cdr3_nt: TGTGCCATCAGTGGGGGTTCGGGGGTATCTGGGACCGAGCAGTACTTC; cdr3_aa: CAISGGSGVSGTEQYF; j_call: TRBJ2-7; d_call: NA; clone_size: NA; v_call: TRBV10-3
cdr3_nt: TGTGCCTGGAGCGTACCCAGGGGGTTGGTGAACACTGAAGCTTTCTTT; cdr3_aa: CAWSVPRGLVNTEAFF; j_call: TRBJ1-1; d_call: TRBD1; clone_size: NA; v_call: TRBV30
cdr3_nt: TGCGCCAGCAGCTTCGACAGGCCCTATGGCTACACCTTC; cdr3_aa: CASSFDRPYGYTF; j_call: TRBJ1-2; d_call: NA; clone_size: few; v_call: TRBV5-1
cdr3_nt: TGTGCCAGCAGTTTATCCTACCATGGTCGGTTGGGGTCCGCTGAAGCTTTCTTT; cdr3_aa: CASSLSYHGRLGSAEAFF; j_call: TRBJ1-1; d_call: NA; clone_size: NA; v_call: TRBV28
cdr3_nt: TGTGCCAGCAGCTACCCCCCAGATACGCAGTATTTT; cdr3_aa: CASSYPPDTQYF; j_call: TRBJ2-3; d_call: NA; clone_size: NA; v_call: TRBV27
cdr3_nt: TGTGCCAGCAGCCGAGCAGATACGCAGTATTTT; cdr3_aa: CASSRADTQYF; j_call: TRBJ2-3; d_call: NA; clone_size: few; v_call: TRBV9
cdr3_nt: TGTGCCAGCAGTGATTCTCTTCACCGGGACCTCGTAAGCTACACCTTC; cdr3_aa: CASSDSLHRDLVSYTF; j_call: TRBJ1-2; d_call: NA; clone_size: few; v_call: TRBV25-1
cdr3_nt: TGTGCCAGCAGCCAAACTCTTCGGAGCTCCGAGCAGTACTTC; cdr3_aa: CASSQTLRSSEQYF; j_call: TRBJ2-7; d_call: NA; clone_size: NA; v_call: TRBV14
cdr3_nt: TGTGCCAGCAGGCCTCAGGGAGGTAGCAATCAGCCCCAGCATTTT; cdr3_aa: CASRPQGGSNQPQHF; j_call: TRBJ1-5; d_call: NA; clone_size: few; v_call: TRBV6-5
cdr3_nt: TGCGCCAGCAGCTTGGGTCGGACAGGCACCTACGAGCAGTACTTC; cdr3_aa: CASSLGRTGTYEQYF; j_call: TRBJ2-7; d_call: TRBD1; clone_size: NA; v_call: TRBV5-1
cdr3_nt: TGTGCCAGCAGTGACGGGAGCCGGGGGGCCTACAATGAGCAGTTCTTC; cdr3_aa: CASSDGSRGAYNEQFF; j_call: TRBJ2-1; d_call: TRBD2; clone_size: few; v_call: TRBV25-1
cdr3_nt: TGTGCCAGCAAGGACTTTGCAAACACCGGGGAGCTGTTTTTT; cdr3_aa: CASKDFANTGELFF; j_call: TRBJ2-2; d_call: NA; clone_size: NA; v_call: TRBV2
cdr3_nt: TGTGCCAGTAGTATGTCGAGCCGGGGGAACACTGAAGCTTTCTTT; cdr3_aa: CASSMSSRGNTEAFF; j_call: TRBJ1-1; d_call: NA; clone_size: NA; v_call: TRBV19
cdr3_nt: TGTGCCAGCAGCTACCCACGGGGTATCAGTGGCTACACCTTC; cdr3_aa: CASSYPRGISGYTF; j_call: TRBJ1-2; d_call: NA; clone_size: NA; v_call: TRBV7-2
cdr3_nt: TGTGCCAGCAGTAAAGGGACTAGCGGGAGTACCGGGGAGCTGTTTTTT; cdr3_aa: CASSKGTSGSTGELFF; j_call: TRBJ2-2; d_call: TRBD2; clone_size: NA; v_call: TRBV25-1
cdr3_nt: TGCGCCAGCAGCCCTTCAGTACCGAACACTGAAGCTTTCTTT; cdr3_aa: CASSPSVPNTEAFF; j_call: TRBJ1-1; d_call: NA; clone_size: NA; v_call: TRBV5-1
cdr3_nt: TGTGCCAGCAGTTCCATGGGACTAGCGGGAGAGACCCAGTACTTC; cdr3_aa: CASSSMGLAGETQYF; j_call: TRBJ2-5; d_call: TRBD2; clone_size: medium-sized; v_call: TRBV6-5
cdr3_nt: TGTGCCAGCAGCCGTGGCCTGTCGGCCGGGGAGCTGTTTTTT; cdr3_aa: CASSRGLSAGELFF; j_call: TRBJ2-2; d_call: NA; clone_size: NA; v_call: TRBV7-2
cdr3_nt: TGTGTCCTGGGGGACAGGGGGACCGGGGAGCTGTTTTTT; cdr3_aa: CVLGDRGTGELFF; j_call: TRBJ2-2; d_call: TRBD1; clone_size: NA; v_call: TRBV6-5
cdr3_nt: TGTGCCAGCAGGGGGCTAGCGGGGGGGCCGGATACGCAGTATTTT; cdr3_aa: CASRGLAGGPDTQYF; j_call: TRBJ2-3; d_call: TRBD2; clone_size: NA; v_call: TRBV6-1
cdr3_nt: TGTGCCAGCAGTTACTATCTACAGGGGCGCGTCAGAGCTTTCTTT; cdr3_aa: CASSYYLQGRVRAFF; j_call: TRBJ1-1; d_call: TRBD1; clone_size: once; v_call: TRBV6-5
cdr3_nt: TGTGCCATCAGTGAGTCTGCCCGGGGCTCTCTTCTCTATGGCTACACCTTC; cdr3_aa: CAISESARGSLLYGYTF; j_call: TRBJ1-2; d_call: NA; clone_size: NA; v_call: TRBV10-3
cdr3_nt: TGTGCCAGCAGTCGCACCGGGACAGAGCTACGGGCTTTCTTT; cdr3_aa: CASSRTGTELRAFF; j_call: TRBJ1-1; d_call: TRBD1; clone_size: few; v_call: TRBV6-6
cdr3_nt: TGTGCCAGCAGCACCGAGGGGGGGAGAAACACCATATATTTT; cdr3_aa: CASSTEGGRNTIYF; j_call: TRBJ1-3; d_call: NA; clone_size: few; v_call: TRBV5-4
cdr3_nt: TGTGCCAGCAGCAACGGGACAGTTAACTATGGCTACACCTTC; cdr3_aa: CASSNGTVNYGYTF; j_call: TRBJ1-2; d_call: TRBD1; clone_size: NA; v_call: TRBV5-4
cdr3_nt: TGTGCCAGCAGCTCCCTAGCCAACTATGGCTACACCTTC; cdr3_aa: CASSSLANYGYTF; j_call: TRBJ1-2; d_call: NA; clone_size: NA; v_call: TRBV11-2
cdr3_nt: TGTGCCAGCAGCTTGGGCAGCGCGATAGGTAATGAAAAACTGTTTTTT; cdr3_aa: CASSLGSAIGNEKLFF; j_call: TRBJ1-4; d_call: NA; clone_size: few; v_call: TRBV5-6
cdr3_nt: TGTGCCAGCAACGCCGGACAGGGGAACACTGAAGCTTTCTTT; cdr3_aa: CASNAGQGNTEAFF; j_call: TRBJ1-1; d_call: TRBD1; clone_size: few; v_call: TRBV6-6
cdr3_nt: TGTGCCAGTAGTACGGGGGCAGCAACTAATGAAAAACTGTTTTTT; cdr3_aa: CASSTGAATNEKLFF; j_call: TRBJ1-4; d_call: NA; clone_size: once; v_call: TRBV19
cdr3_nt: TGTGCCAGCAGCACGGGACTTATGAACACTGAAGCTTTCTTT; cdr3_aa: CASSTGLMNTEAFF; j_call: TRBJ1-1; d_call: NA; clone_size: NA; v_call: TRBV7-2
cdr3_nt: TGCAGCGTTGGGCCGGGCTCGGAGCCCCAGCATTTT; cdr3_aa: CSVGPGSEPQHF; j_call: TRBJ1-5; d_call: NA; clone_size: NA; v_call: TRBV29-1
cdr3_nt: TGCGCCAGCAGCCAAGATTACGAGCGGGGAGGTACAGATACGCAGTATTTT; cdr3_aa: CASSQDYERGGTDTQYF; j_call: TRBJ2-3; d_call: TRBD2; clone_size: few; v_call: TRBV4-1
cdr3_nt: TGTGCCAGCAGTTTATACAGTCTGATAGGCTACACCTTC; cdr3_aa: CASSLYSLIGYTF; j_call: TRBJ1-2; d_call: NA; clone_size: NA; v_call: TRBV28
cdr3_nt: TGCGCCAGCAGCCAAGCGCGAACGGGCGGCGAGCAGTACTTC; cdr3_aa: CASSQARTGGEQYF; j_call: TRBJ2-7; d_call: NA; clone_size: NA; v_call: TRBV4-3
cdr3_nt: TGTGCCAGCACCCTAGGGGAAAATGAAAAACTGTTTTTT; cdr3_aa: CASTLGENEKLFF; j_call: TRBJ1-4; d_call: NA; clone_size: once; v_call: TRBV2
cdr3_nt: TGTGCCAGCAGGCCTGGTAGGGAAGTTGGAAACACCATATATTTT; cdr3_aa: CASRPGREVGNTIYF; j_call: TRBJ1-3; d_call: NA; clone_size: few; v_call: TRBV7-9
cdr3_nt: TGTGCCAGTAGCGGGGGGGGCTACAATGAGCAGTTCTTC; cdr3_aa: CASSGGGYNEQFF; j_call: TRBJ2-1; d_call: TRBD2; clone_size: few; v_call: TRBV2
cdr3_nt: TGCAGCGTGAAAACCTCGAACACCGGGGAGCTGTTTTTT; cdr3_aa: CSVKTSNTGELFF; j_call: TRBJ2-2; d_call: NA; clone_size: NA; v_call: TRBV29-1
cdr3_nt: TGCGCCAGCAGCTTATCCGCAGGGATGATGAACACTGAAGCTTTCTTT; cdr3_aa: CASSLSAGMMNTEAFF; j_call: TRBJ1-1; d_call: NA; clone_size: few; v_call: TRBV5-1
cdr3_nt: TGTGCCAGCAGCCCAGGACAGGGGTCGAGGGAGCAGTACTTC; cdr3_aa: CASSPGQGSREQYF; j_call: TRBJ2-7; d_call: TRBD1; clone_size: NA; v_call: TRBV11-2
cdr3_nt: TGTGCCAGTAGTGTAAACAGGGGCACTGAAGCTTTCTTT; cdr3_aa: CASSVNRGTEAFF; j_call: TRBJ1-1; d_call: TRBD1; clone_size: few; v_call: TRBV19
cdr3_nt: TGTGCCAGCAGCGGGGGGGGCGAGCATAACACTGAAGCTTTCTTT; cdr3_aa: CASSGGGEHNTEAFF; j_call: TRBJ1-1; d_call: NA; clone_size: medium-sized; v_call: TRBV5-4
cdr3_nt: TGTGCCAGTACCACCGGGGCCGAGCAGTACTTC; cdr3_aa: CASTTGAEQYF; j_call: TRBJ2-7; d_call: NA; clone_size: few; v_call: TRBV19
cdr3_nt: TGTGCCAGCAGTTGGACTAGCGCTTCGACAGATACGCAGTATTTT; cdr3_aa: CASSWTSASTDTQYF; j_call: TRBJ2-3; d_call: TRBD2; clone_size: NA; v_call: TRBV27
cdr3_nt: TGCAGCGTTGACAGGGAAGCTTTCTTT; cdr3_aa: CSVDREAFF; j_call: TRBJ1-1; d_call: NA; clone_size: NA; v_call: TRBV29-1
cdr3_nt: TGTGCCAGCAGCGCCGGTCGGACGGGCGCCTATGGCTACACCTTC; cdr3_aa: CASSAGRTGAYGYTF; j_call: TRBJ1-2; d_call: NA; clone_size: NA; v_call: TRBV9
cdr3_nt: TGCGCCAGCAGCTTCGACAGGGGAGGAGAAAAACTGTTTTTT; cdr3_aa: CASSFDRGGEKLFF; j_call: TRBJ1-4; d_call: TRBD1; clone_size: few; v_call: TRBV5-1
cdr3_nt: TGTGCCAGCAGCTTACAGGGTCCCCGCTCCCCAGATACGCAGTATTTT; cdr3_aa: CASSLQGPRSPDTQYF; j_call: TRBJ2-3; d_call: NA; clone_size: NA; v_call: TRBV11-2
cdr3_nt: TGTGCCAGCAGTTATTGGGACAGGGGGCTCGGGGAAAAACTGTTTTTT; cdr3_aa: CASSYWDRGLGEKLFF; j_call: TRBJ1-4; d_call: TRBD1; clone_size: NA; v_call: TRBV6-6
cdr3_nt: TGTGCCAGCAGTGAAGGAAAAGGCGAGCAGTACTTC; cdr3_aa: CASSEGKGEQYF; j_call: TRBJ2-7; d_call: NA; clone_size: NA; v_call: TRBV25-1
cdr3_nt: TGTGCCAGCAGCTTGTATAATTCACCCCTCCACTTT; cdr3_aa: CASSLYNSPLHF; j_call: TRBJ1-6; d_call: NA; clone_size: NA; v_call: TRBV7-2
cdr3_nt: TGTGCCAGCAGCCGGAGTCTTCTTGACTATGGCTACACCTTC; cdr3_aa: CASSRSLLDYGYTF; j_call: TRBJ1-2; d_call: NA; clone_size: NA; v_call: TRBV6-5
cdr3_nt: TGTGCCAGCAGCAGACAGGGACTCTCTGGAAACACCATATATTTT; cdr3_aa: CASSRQGLSGNTIYF; j_call: TRBJ1-3; d_call: TRBD1; clone_size: NA; v_call: TRBV28
cdr3_nt: TGTGCCAGCAGCTTAGTTAGGGACTATGGCTACACCTTC; cdr3_aa: CASSLVRDYGYTF; j_call: TRBJ1-2; d_call: NA; clone_size: NA; v_call: TRBV7-2
cdr3_nt: TGTGCCATCAGGAAAGACGAAACCGAAGCTTTCTTT; cdr3_aa: CAIRKDETEAFF; j_call: TRBJ1-1; d_call: NA; clone_size: NA; v_call: TRBV10-3
cdr3_nt: TGTGCCATCAGTGAACCAGGGTTGGACACTGAAGCTTTCTTT; cdr3_aa: CAISEPGLDTEAFF; j_call: TRBJ1-1; d_call: NA; clone_size: NA; v_call: TRBV10-3
cdr3_nt: TGTGCCAGCAGCTTAGTTGGGGCCCCCAATGAAAAACTGTTTTTT; cdr3_aa: CASSLVGAPNEKLFF; j_call: TRBJ1-4; d_call: NA; clone_size: few; v_call: TRBV7-2
cdr3_nt: TGCGCCAGCAGCTTGGAGGGGGGAGGTACGCAGTATTTT; cdr3_aa: CASSLEGGGTQYF; j_call: TRBJ2-3; d_call: NA; clone_size: few; v_call: TRBV5-1